What follows are 22 T cell receptor beta chains derived from one specimen sequenced in a study of T cell responses to AZD1222 COVID-19 vaccine. Assay: immunoSEQ multiplex PCR; the TCRdb copy retains only in-frame clones and omits some. The sample includes approximately 71,000 clones, 85% to 90% of them seen just once. Sequencing used peripheral blood, obtained on day 0 of AZD1222 vaccination. Source of these receptors: an adult in good health.

The chain has TRBV10-3 and TRBJ1-5; 8 positions agree with TRBD1. Germline values: CDR1 ENHRY, CDR2 SYGVKD. The CDR3 is made up of 13 amino acids. With V trimmed by 10 bases and J by 8 bases, 10 bases remained unmatched. The CDR3 DNA reads as TGTGCCAAGCAACAGGGGGGAGCGGAGCCCCAGCATTTT. Protein: CAKQQGGAEPQHF.

CDR3 bases: TGTGCCAGCAGTGAATTCGGTTTAGACAGACACTCTGGGGCCAACGTCCTGACTTTC. Translation gives CASSEFGLDRHSGANVLTF. This sequence joins TRBV6-1 and TRBJ2-6, with a tentative D call TRBD1 (5 bases). The CDR3 runs to 19 residues. Trimming took 2 bases from V and 0 from J, leaving 17 bases between them. Germline CDR1 MNHNS, CDR2 SASEGT.

The rearrangement uses TRBV20-1 and TRBJ1-1, with D maybe TRBD1 (5 bases). Trimming removed 0 bases at V and 7 bases at J, with 6 bases between. The CDR3 has 11 amino acids. Germline CDR1 reads DFQATT; CDR2 reads SNEGSKA (reference sequence). The CDR3 DNA follows: TGCAGTGCTAGAGACAGGGTTGAAGCTTTCTTT. Its protein product is CSARDRVEAFF.

The chain employs TRBV7-9 and TRBJ2-1; the match to TRBD1 covers 10 bases. V was clipped by 1 base and J by 6 bases; unmatched bases: 0. This CDR3 comprises 14 residues. Per germline, CDR1 SEHNR and CDR2 FQNEAQ (reference sequence). The CDR3 bases are TGTGCCAGCAGCTTAGGGACAGGGGGCAATGAGCAGTTCTTC. This encodes CASSLGTGGNEQFF.

This chain joins TRBV18 and TRBJ2-2; 10 bases fit TRBD1. This CDR3 has 16 residues. V was pared by 3 bases and J by 3 bases, with 4 bases of the junction left unmatched. Germline CDR1 KGHSH, CDR2 LQKENI. Here the CDR3 DNA reads TGTGCCAGCTCACCTCGGACAGGGGGTGACACCGGGGAGCTGTTTTTT. Its protein product is CASSPRTGGDTGELFF.

V usage is TRBV14 and J usage is TRBJ1-2; TRBD1 agrees at 12 bases. V dropped 0 bases and J dropped 7; count of bases not matched to a gene: 9. The germline V gene has CDR1 SGHDN and CDR2 FVKESK. The CDR3 is 17 amino acids. The CDR3 protein is CASSQDRPGQGASGYTF. The CDR3 coding sequence is TGTGCCAGCAGCCAAGATCGTCCGGGACAGGGGGCGAGTGGCTACACCTTC.

This clone was counted once. The V call is TRBV3-1 (or the pseudogene TRBV3-2), the J call TRBJ2-2; unclear D gene. Germline assignment: CDR1 LGHDT and CDR2 YNNKEL (reference sequence). V was trimmed by 8 bases and J by 3 bases, leaving 16 bases between them. The CDR3 loop spans 15 amino acids. CDR3: CASLVPTKDTGELFF. The CDR3 DNA sequence: TGTGCCAGCCTTGTCCCGACGAAGGACACCGGGGAGCTGTTTTTT.

The chain is built from TRBV7-9 and TRBJ2-5; maybe TRBD1 (6 bases). This CDR3 is built from 14 residues. Germline V gene sequence: CDR1 SEHNR, CDR2 FQNEAQ (reference sequence). The V gene lost 7 bases and the J gene lost 2 bases, with 14 bases spanning the gap. CDR3: CASTVRQAQETQYF. CDR3 nucleotides: TGTGCCAGCACCGTTAGACAGGCTCAAGAGACCCAGTACTTC.

The V and J genes are TRBV6-5 and TRBJ1-1; TRBD1 matches 8 bases. The CDR3 loop spans 14 amino acids. CDR1 is MNHEY and CDR2 is SVGAGI in the germline V gene. The ends lost 6 bases at V and 3 bases at J; junction bases unmatched: 6. The CDR3 DNA is TGTGCCAGCAGAAGACAGGGGTTGGACACTGAAGCTTTCTTT. Translation: CASRRQGLDTEAFF.

This sequence joins TRBV7-2 and TRBJ2-2; 7 positions agree with TRBD2. CDR3 length: 19 residues. V trimming: 3 bases; J trimming: 1 base; junction bases outside the gene matches: 14. CDR1 and CDR2 (germline): SGHTA, FQGNSA. The CDR3: CASSLMLAVRSGNTGELFF. DNA of the CDR3: TGTGCCAGCAGCTTGATGCTAGCGGTTAGAAGCGGGAACACCGGGGAGCTGTTTTTT.

V gene TRBV29-1 combines with J gene TRBJ1-5; D is unclear. The germline V gene has CDR1 SQVTM and CDR2 ANQGSEA. The V gene lost 5 bases and the J gene lost 1 base, with 6 bases spanning the gap. The CDR3 spans 12 residues. The CDR3 DNA follows: TGCAGCGTTCGAGTCAGCAATCAGCCCCAGCATTTT. Its translation is CSVRVSNQPQHF.

This chain connects TRBV9 to TRBJ2-1; the D call may be TRBD1 or TRBD2 (6 bases each). With 0 bases removed from V and 3 bases from J, the gap between germline ends came to 13 bases. Germline V gives CDR1 SGDLS, CDR2 YYNGEE. This CDR3 is built from 16 residues. CDR3 nucleotide sequence: TGTGCCAGCAGCGTAGTGTCGGGGGCGAACTACAATGAGCAGTTCTTC. Protein: CASSVVSGANYNEQFF.

V usage is TRBV14 and J usage is TRBJ2-1, with D unclear. V lost 3 bases, J lost 2 bases, and 14 bases lay in between. The V gene's germline CDR1 is SGHDN and CDR2 FVKESK. The CDR3 sequence is 16 residues long. The CDR3 nucleotides are TGTGCCAGCAGCCAGGGGATCGGTCCCACCTACAATGAGCAGTTCTTC. The encoded protein is CASSQGIGPTYNEQFF.

This chain joins TRBV5-8 and TRBJ2-1; TRBD2 agrees at 8 bases. Unmatched junction bases numbered 9, after V lost 0 bases and J lost 4 bases. The CDR3 has 17 residues. CDR1 SGHTS and CDR2 YDEGEE come from the germline V gene. This CDR3 is CASSLAELAVVYNEQFF. The CDR3 nucleotides read TGTGCCAGCAGCTTGGCCGAACTAGCGGTAGTTTACAATGAGCAGTTCTTC. Using reference TRBV5-8 and TRBJ2-1 for the parts outside the CDR3, the full variable domain is EAGVTQSPTHLIKTRGQQATLRCSPISGHTSVYWYQQALGLGLQFLLWYDEGEERNRGNFPPRFSGRQFPNYSSELNVNALELEDSALYLCASSLAELAVVYNEQFFGPGTRLTVL.

The J gene is TRBJ2-3, the V gene TRBV7-9; 9 bases map to TRBD1. V was pared by 5 bases and J by 8 bases, with 8 bases of the junction left unmatched. The CDR3 extends over 14 amino acids. Germline CDR1 SEHNR, CDR2 FQNEAQ (reference sequence). In DNA, the CDR3 is TGTGCCAGCAGCGGGGACAGGGAAAGGGTTACGCAGTATTTT. Its translation is CASSGDRERVTQYF.

The chain carries TRBV10-1 and TRBJ2-7; 7 bases map to TRBD2. The CDR3 totals 14 residues. V gave up 4 bases and J gave up 3 bases; unmatched junction bases: 6. CDR1 is WNHNN and CDR2 is SYGVQD in the germline V gene (reference sequence). DNA of the CDR3: TGCGCCAGCAGTGCGAGAATAGCGGGCTACGAGCAGTACTTC. Translating gives CASSARIAGYEQYF.

This chain links TRBV11-1 with TRBJ2-7, with 13 bases matching TRBD2. The CDR3 has 16 residues. The germline gives CDR1 SGHAT, CDR2 FQDESV (reference sequence). The V segment lost 2 bases and the J segment 6 bases; nucleotides outside the gene matches: 7. The CDR3 nucleotides read TGTGCCAGCAGCTTAAGACTAGCGGGAGGAATTCCCGAGCAGTACTTC. Translating it yields CASSLRLAGGIPEQYF.

CDR3 sequence: CASSTAPGWETQYF. The CDR3 bases are TGTGCCAGTAGTACCGCTCCGGGATGGGAGACCCAGTACTTC. The chain combines TRBV19 with TRBJ2-5; maybe TRBD2 (5 bases). The germline gives CDR1 LNHDA, CDR2 SQIVND (reference sequence). The CDR3 has 14 amino acids. The V gene lost 4 bases and the J gene lost 5 bases, with 14 bases spanning the gap.

The chain combines TRBV19 with TRBJ2-2; 11 bases match TRBD2. The CDR3 is 16 amino acids. Looked up from germline, CDR1 is LNHDA and CDR2 is SQIVND (reference sequence). V was pared by 5 bases and J by 6 bases, with 8 bases of the junction left unmatched. The DNA for the CDR3 is TGTGCCAGTAGTCTCGATCCGGGACTAGCGGCCGGGGAGCTGTTTTTT. Residues: CASSLDPGLAAGELFF. Combining the CDR3 with reference TRBV19 and TRBJ2-2 gives the whole variable domain DGGITQSPKYLFRKEGQNVTLSCEQNLNHDAMYWYRQDPGQGLRLIYYSQIVNDFQKGDIAEGYSVSREKKESFPLTVTSAQKNPTAFYLCASSLDPGLAAGELFFGEGSRLTVL.

The gene calls are TRBV7-6 and TRBJ2-7; D may be TRBD1 or TRBD2 (5 bases each). Trimming left V 5 bases short and J 0 bases short, with 14 bases between. The germline gives CDR1 SGHVS, CDR2 FNYEAQ. The CDR3 extends over 15 amino acids. The CDR3 DNA sequence: TGTGCCAGCAGCATCGGGACGGGGAGCTCCTACGAGCAGTACTTC. Its translation: CASSIGTGSSYEQYF.

There are a few counts of this clone. The V call is TRBV19, the J call TRBJ2-6, with TRBD1 matching 10 bases. Germline CDR1 LNHDA, CDR2 SQIVND (reference sequence). The CDR3 totals 16 residues. After removal of 3 bases from V and 1 base from J, the junction contained 0 bases not matched to a gene. CDR3 sequence reads: CASSMDRGSGANVLTF. The CDR3 DNA is TGTGCCAGTAGTATGGACAGGGGGTCTGGGGCCAACGTCCTGACTTTC.

The rearrangement links TRBV19 to TRBJ2-7, with no clear D. The CDR3 has 14 residues. V was shortened by 3 bases and J by 7 bases, with 16 bases between the two germline ends. From germline, CDR1 is LNHDA and CDR2 SQIVND (reference sequence). Here the CDR3 DNA reads TGTGCCAGTAGTATTGGTCCGAATGTCCCAGAGCAGTACTTC. It codes for CASSIGPNVPEQYF.